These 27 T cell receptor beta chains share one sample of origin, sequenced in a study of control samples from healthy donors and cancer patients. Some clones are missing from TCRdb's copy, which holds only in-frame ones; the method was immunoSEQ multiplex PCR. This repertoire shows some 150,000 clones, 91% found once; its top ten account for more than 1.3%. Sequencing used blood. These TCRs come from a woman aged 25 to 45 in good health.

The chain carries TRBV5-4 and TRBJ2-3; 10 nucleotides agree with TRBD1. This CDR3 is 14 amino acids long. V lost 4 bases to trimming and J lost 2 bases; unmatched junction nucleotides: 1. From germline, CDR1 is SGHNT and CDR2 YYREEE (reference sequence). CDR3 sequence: CASSGTGVTDTQYF. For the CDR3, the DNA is TGTGCCAGCAGCGGGACAGGGGTCACAGATACGCAGTATTTT. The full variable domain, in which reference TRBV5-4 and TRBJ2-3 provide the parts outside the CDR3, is ETGVTQSPTHLIKTRGQQVTLRCSSQSGHNTVSWYQQALGQGPQFIFQYYREEENGRGNFPPRFSGLQFPNYSSELNVNALELDDSALYLCASSGTGVTDTQYFGPGTRLTVL.

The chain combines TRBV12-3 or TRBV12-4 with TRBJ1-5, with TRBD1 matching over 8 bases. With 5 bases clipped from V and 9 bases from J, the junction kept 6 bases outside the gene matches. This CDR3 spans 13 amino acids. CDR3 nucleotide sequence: TGTGCCAGCAGTGACACAGGGGGGGGGCCCCAGCATTTT. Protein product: CASSDTGGGPQHF.

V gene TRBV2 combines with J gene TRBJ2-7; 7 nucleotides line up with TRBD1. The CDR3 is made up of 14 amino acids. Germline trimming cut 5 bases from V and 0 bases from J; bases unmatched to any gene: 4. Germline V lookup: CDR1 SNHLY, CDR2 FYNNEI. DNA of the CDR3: TGTGCCAGCAGTCCGGACAGGAACTCCTACGAGCAGTACTTC. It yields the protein CASSPDRNSYEQYF. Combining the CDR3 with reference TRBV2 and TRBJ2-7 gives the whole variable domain EPEVTQTPSHQVTQMGQEVILRCVPISNHLYFYWYRQILGQKVEFLVSFYNNEISEKSEIFDDQFSVERPDGSNFTLKIRSTKLEDSAMYFCASSPDRNSYEQYFGPGTRLTVT.

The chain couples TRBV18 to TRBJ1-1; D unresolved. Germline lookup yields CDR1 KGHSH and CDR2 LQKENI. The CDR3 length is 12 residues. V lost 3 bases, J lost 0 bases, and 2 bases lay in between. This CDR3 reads CASSPLNTEAFF. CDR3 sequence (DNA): TGTGCCAGCTCACCCCTGAACACTGAAGCTTTCTTT.

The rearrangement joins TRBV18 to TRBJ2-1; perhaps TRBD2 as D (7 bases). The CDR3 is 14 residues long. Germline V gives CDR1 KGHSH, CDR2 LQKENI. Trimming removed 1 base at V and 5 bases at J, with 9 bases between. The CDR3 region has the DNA TGTGCCAGCTCACCACAGGGGGGGGACAATGAGCAGTTCTTC. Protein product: CASSPQGGDNEQFF.

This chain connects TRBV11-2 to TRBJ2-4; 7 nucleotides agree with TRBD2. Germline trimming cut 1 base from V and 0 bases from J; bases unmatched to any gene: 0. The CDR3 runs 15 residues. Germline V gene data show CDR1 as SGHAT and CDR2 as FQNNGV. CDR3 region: CASSLGGGAKNIQYF. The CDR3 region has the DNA TGTGCCAGCAGCTTAGGCGGGGGAGCCAAAAACATTCAGTACTTC. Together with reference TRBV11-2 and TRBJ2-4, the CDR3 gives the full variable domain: EAGVAQSPRYKIIEKRQSVAFWCNPISGHATLYWYQQILGQGPKLLIQFQNNGVVDDSQLPKDRFSAERLKGVDSTLKIQPAKLEDSAVYLCASSLGGGAKNIQYFGAGTRLSVL.

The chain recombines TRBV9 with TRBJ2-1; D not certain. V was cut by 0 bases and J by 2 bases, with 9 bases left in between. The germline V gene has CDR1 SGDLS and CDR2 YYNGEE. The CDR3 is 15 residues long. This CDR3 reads CASSVALGPYNEQFF. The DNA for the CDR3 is TGTGCCAGCAGCGTAGCGCTAGGGCCCTACAATGAGCAGTTCTTC. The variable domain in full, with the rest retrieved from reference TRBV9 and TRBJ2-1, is DSGVTQTPKHLITATGQRVTLRCSPRSGDLSVYWYQQSLDQGLQFLIQYYNGEERAKGNILERFSAQQFPDLHSELNLSSLELGDSALYFCASSVALGPYNEQFFGPGTRLTVL.

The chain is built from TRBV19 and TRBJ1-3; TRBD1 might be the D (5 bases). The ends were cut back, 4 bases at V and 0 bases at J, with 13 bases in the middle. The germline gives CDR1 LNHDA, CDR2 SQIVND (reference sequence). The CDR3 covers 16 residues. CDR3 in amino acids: CASSSPGLSSGNTIYF. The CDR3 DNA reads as TGTGCCAGTAGTAGCCCGGGACTCTCCTCTGGAAACACCATATATTTT.

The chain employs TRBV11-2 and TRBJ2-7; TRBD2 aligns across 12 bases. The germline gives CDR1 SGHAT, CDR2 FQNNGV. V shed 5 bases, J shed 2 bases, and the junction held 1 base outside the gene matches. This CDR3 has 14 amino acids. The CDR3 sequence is CASSPSGGAYEQYF. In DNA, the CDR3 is TGTGCCAGCAGCCCTAGCGGGGGGGCCTACGAGCAGTACTTC.

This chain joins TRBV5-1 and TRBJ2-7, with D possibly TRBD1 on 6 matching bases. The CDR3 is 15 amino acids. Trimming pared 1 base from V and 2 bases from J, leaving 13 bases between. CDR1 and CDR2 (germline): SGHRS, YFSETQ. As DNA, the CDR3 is TGCGCCAGCAGCTTGCTCCGGGACACTACCTACGAGCAGTACTTC. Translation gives CASSLLRDTTYEQYF.

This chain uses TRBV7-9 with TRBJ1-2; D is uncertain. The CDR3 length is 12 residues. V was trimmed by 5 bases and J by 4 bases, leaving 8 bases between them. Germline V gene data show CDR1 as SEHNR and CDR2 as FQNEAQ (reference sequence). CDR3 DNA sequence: TGTGCCAGCAGCCCAGAAATCTATGGCTACACCTTC. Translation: CASSPEIYGYTF.

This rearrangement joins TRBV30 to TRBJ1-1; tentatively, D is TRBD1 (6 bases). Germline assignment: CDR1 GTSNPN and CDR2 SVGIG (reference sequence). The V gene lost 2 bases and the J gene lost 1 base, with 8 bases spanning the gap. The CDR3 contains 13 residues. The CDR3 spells CAWSQGTNTEAFF. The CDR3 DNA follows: TGTGCCTGGAGTCAGGGGACGAACACTGAAGCTTTCTTT. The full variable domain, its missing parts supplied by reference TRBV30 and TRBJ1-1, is SQTIHQWPATLVQPVGSPLSLECTVEGTSNPNLYWYRQAAGRGLQLLFYSVGIGQISSEVPQNLSASRPQDRQFILSSKKLLLSDSGFYLCAWSQGTNTEAFFGQGTRLTVV.

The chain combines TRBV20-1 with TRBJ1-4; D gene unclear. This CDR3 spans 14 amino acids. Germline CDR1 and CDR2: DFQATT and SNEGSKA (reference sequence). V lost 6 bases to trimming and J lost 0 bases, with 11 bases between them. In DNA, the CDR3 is TGCAGTGCGAGTACGGGCCCAACTAATGAAAAACTGTTTTTT. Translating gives CSASTGPTNEKLFF.

As DNA, the CDR3 is TGTGCCACCAGTGATAGGACGGACACCGGGGAGCTGTTTTTT. Protein product: CATSDRTDTGELFF. The V gene is TRBV24-1, the J gene TRBJ2-2; D remains ambiguous. Germline assignment: CDR1 KGHDR and CDR2 SFDVKD. The CDR3 consists of 14 residues. V lost 3 bases to trimming and J lost 3 bases, with 7 bases between them.

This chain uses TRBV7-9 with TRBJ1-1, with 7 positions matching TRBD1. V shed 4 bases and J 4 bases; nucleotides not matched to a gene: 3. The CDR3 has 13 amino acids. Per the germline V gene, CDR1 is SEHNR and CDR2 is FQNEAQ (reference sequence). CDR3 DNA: TGTGCCAGCAGCTATAAGGGGGCCACTGAAGCTTTCTTT. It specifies CASSYKGATEAFF. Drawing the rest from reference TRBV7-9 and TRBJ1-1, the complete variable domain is DTGVSQNPRHKITKRGQNVTFRCDPISEHNRLYWYRQTLGQGPEFLTYFQNEAQLEKSRLLSDRFSAERPKGSFSTLEIQRTEQGDSAMYLCASSYKGATEAFFGQGTRLTVV.

CDR3 amino acids: CASSRQGQGYTF. The DNA of the CDR3 is TGTGCCAGCAGCCGACAGGGCCAAGGCTACACCTTC. This chain uses TRBV11-2 with TRBJ1-2; 7 bases match TRBD1. Germline assignment: CDR1 SGHAT and CDR2 FQNNGV. CDR3 size: 12 residues. Germline trimming cut 5 bases from V and 8 bases from J; bases unmatched to any gene: 5.

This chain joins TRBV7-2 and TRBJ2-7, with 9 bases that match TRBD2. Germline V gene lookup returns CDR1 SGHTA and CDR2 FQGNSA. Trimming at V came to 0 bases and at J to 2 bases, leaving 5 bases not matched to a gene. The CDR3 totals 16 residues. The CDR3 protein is CASSLALAGPPYEQYF. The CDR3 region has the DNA TGTGCCAGCAGCTTAGCCCTAGCGGGACCCCCCTACGAGCAGTACTTC.

This CDR3 is CASSFPGTEAFF. The CDR3 DNA reads TGTGCCAGCAGCTTCCCGGGAACTGAAGCTTTCTTT. The gene calls are TRBV5-4 and TRBJ1-1; no firm D call. Trimming removed 2 bases from V and 5 bases from J, with 7 bases in between. The CDR3 totals 12 residues. Germline CDR1 SGHNT, CDR2 YYREEE (reference sequence).

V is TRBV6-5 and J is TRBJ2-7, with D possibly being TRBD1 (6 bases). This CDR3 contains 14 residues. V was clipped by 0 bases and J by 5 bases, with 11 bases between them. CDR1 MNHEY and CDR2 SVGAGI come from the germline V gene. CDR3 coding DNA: TGTGCCAGCAGTTACTCTGCAGGGGAAAACGAGCAGTACTTC. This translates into CASSYSAGENEQYF.

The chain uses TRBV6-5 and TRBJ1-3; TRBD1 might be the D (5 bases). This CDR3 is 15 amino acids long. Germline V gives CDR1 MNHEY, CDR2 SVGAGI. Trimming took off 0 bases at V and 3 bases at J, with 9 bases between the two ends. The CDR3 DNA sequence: TGTGCCAGCAGTTACTCCCCGGGGGTTGGAAACACCATATATTTT. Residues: CASSYSPGVGNTIYF.

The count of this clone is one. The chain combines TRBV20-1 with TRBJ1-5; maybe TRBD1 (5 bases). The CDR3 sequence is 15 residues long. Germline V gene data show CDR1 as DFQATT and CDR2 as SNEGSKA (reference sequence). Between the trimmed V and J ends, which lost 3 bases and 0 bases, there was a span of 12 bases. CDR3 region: CSASRTHHSNQPQHF. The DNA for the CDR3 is TGCAGTGCTAGTCGGACACATCATAGCAATCAGCCCCAGCATTTT.

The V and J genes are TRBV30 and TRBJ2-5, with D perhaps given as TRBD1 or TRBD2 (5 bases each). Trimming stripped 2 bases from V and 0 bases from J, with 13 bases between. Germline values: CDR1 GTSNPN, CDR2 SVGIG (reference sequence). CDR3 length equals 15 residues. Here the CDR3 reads CAWSRGSWYQETQYF. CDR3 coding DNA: TGTGCCTGGAGTCGGGGCAGTTGGTACCAAGAGACCCAGTACTTC.

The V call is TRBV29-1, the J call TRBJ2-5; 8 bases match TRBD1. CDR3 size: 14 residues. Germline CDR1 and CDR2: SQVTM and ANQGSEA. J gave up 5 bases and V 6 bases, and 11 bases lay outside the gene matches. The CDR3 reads CSVGPQGDGETQYF. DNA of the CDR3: TGCAGCGTGGGGCCACAGGGGGATGGGGAGACCCAGTACTTC.

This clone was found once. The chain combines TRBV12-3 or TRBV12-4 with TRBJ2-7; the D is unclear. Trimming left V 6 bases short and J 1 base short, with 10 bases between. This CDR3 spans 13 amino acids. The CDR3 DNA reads TGTGCCAGCAGCCCGACCGGTTCCTACGAGCAGTACTTC. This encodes CASSPTGSYEQYF.

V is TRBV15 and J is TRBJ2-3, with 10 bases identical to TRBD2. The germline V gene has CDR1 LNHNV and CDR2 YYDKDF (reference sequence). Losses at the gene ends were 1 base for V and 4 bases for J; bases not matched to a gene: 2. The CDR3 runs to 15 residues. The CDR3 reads CATSRALAGADTQYF. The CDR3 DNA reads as TGTGCCACCAGCAGAGCTCTAGCGGGAGCAGATACGCAGTATTTT.

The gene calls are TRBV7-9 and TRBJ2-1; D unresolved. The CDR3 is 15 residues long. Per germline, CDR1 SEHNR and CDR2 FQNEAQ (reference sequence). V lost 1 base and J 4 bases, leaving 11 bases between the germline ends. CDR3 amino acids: CASSLVGGGYNEQFF. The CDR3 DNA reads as TGTGCCAGCAGCTTAGTCGGCGGTGGGTACAATGAGCAGTTCTTC. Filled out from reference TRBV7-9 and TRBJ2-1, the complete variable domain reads DTGVSQNPRHKITKRGQNVTFRCDPISEHNRLYWYRQTLGQGPEFLTYFQNEAQLEKSRLLSDRFSAERPKGSFSTLEIQRTEQGDSAMYLCASSLVGGGYNEQFFGPGTRLTVL.

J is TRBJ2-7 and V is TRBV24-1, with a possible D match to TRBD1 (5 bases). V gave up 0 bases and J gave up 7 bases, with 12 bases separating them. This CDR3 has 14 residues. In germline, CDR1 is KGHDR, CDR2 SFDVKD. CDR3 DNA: TGTGCCACCAGTGATTTGCGGCAGGGCAGGGAGCAGTACTTC. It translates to CATSDLRQGREQYF.